This T cell receptor beta chain was observed in a study of CD8 T cells in ankylosing spondylitis. Study-wide results and caveats: A motif of 7 to 9 highly homologous TCR beta variants was seen as apparently characteristic of ankylosing spondylitis blood. According to the report, clones linked to the disease were significantly enriched in matched synovial fluid samples taken from ankylosing spondylitis patients.

Preparation of TCR beta libraries was done by quantitative 5'-RACE with molecular barcodes. TCRdb redid the calling of the 5' RACE reads with MiXCR, one entry per CDR3 protein. The sample has about 92,000 distinct CDR3 sequences; 8.8% are singletons. At least ten counts were recorded for this clonotype. Its antigen is unidentified. The V and J ends lost 8 bases and 4 bases respectively, with 14 bases between them. Germline V gives CDR1 MNHEY, CDR2 SVGAGI. This CDR3 comprises 13 residues. The chain combines TRBV6-5 with TRBJ2-5, with D perhaps matching TRBD1 or TRBD2 (5 bases each). Sequencing input: blood, either unsorted or a sorted T cell fraction (not recorded which). The TCR comes from a male donor with ankylosing spondylitis or in good health (not recorded which). Here the CDR3 DNA reads TGTGCCAGCGAGTTTTCTGGGGGAGAGACCCAGTACTTC. As protein: CASEFSGGETQYF.